Following are 14 T cell receptor beta chains from one sample sequenced in a study of shared clonotypes between healthy human individuals. TCRdb's table, derived via immunoSEQ multiplex PCR, lists solely in-frame clones and lacks some. The table records around 2,000,000 clones, 85% to 95% of them present only once. The sequenced material came from naive CD4+ T cells sorted from blood. As to subset: CD45RA+ positively selected. Receptors originate from a man aged 18 to 30 in good health.

Regarding this clone: A read error may be the cause here, since a much bigger clone is one base away. Distinct nucleotide sequences in the sample also encode this CDR3. V is TRBV20-1 and J is TRBJ2-3; no clear D. V was clipped by 4 bases and J by 3 bases, with 2 bases between them. The CDR3 is 10 amino acids. Germline CDR1 reads DFQATT; CDR2 reads SNEGSKA (reference sequence). CDR3 nucleotides: TGCAGTGCTACTACAGATACGCAGTATTTT. Residues: CSATTDTQYF.

This chain uses TRBV5-6 with TRBJ1-1; no definite D call. This CDR3 contains 13 residues. V lost 1 base and J 0 bases, leaving 4 bases between the germline ends. The germline V gene has CDR1 SGHDT and CDR2 YYEEEE. In DNA, the CDR3 is TGTGCCAGCAGCTTGCAGCTGAACACTGAAGCTTTCTTT. The encoded protein is CASSLQLNTEAFF.

With regard to this clone: Other DNA sequences in the sample encode the same CDR3. The chain uses TRBV5-1 and TRBJ2-7; TRBD1 matches 9 bases. Germline CDR1 reads SGHRS; CDR2 reads YFSETQ. Trimming cost V 4 bases and J 4 bases; bases outside gene matches: 6. This CDR3 contains 14 residues. The CDR3 DNA sequence: TGCGCCAGCAGCCCTACAGGGGGCTTATACGAGCAGTACTTC. This translates into CASSPTGGLYEQYF. The full variable domain, in which reference TRBV5-1 and TRBJ2-7 provide the parts outside the CDR3, is KAGVTQTPRYLIKTRGQQVTLSCSPISGHRSVSWYQQTPGQGLQFLFEYFSETQRNKGNFPGRFSGRQFSNSRSEMNVSTLELGDSALYLCASSPTGGLYEQYFGPGTRLTVT.

Notes on this clone: The same CDR3 can be traced to other DNA sequences in this sample. This chain links TRBV6-5 with TRBJ2-7, with D perhaps matching TRBD1 or TRBD2 (5 bases each). Between the trimmed V and J ends, which lost 5 bases and 3 bases, there was a span of 8 bases. The CDR3 totals 12 residues. Germline CDR1 MNHEY, CDR2 SVGAGI. The CDR3, as DNA: TGTGCCAGCAGTCGGGACGGCTACGAGCAGTACTTC. Translation: CASSRDGYEQYF.

As for this clone: Other DNA sequences in this specimen translate into the identical CDR3. The rearrangement joins TRBV9 to TRBJ1-3, with 7 nucleotides matching TRBD1. Germline V gene data show CDR1 as SGDLS and CDR2 as YYNGEE. The CDR3 is 15 amino acids. After removal of 2 bases from V and 4 bases from J, the junction contained 6 bases not matched to a gene. The CDR3 is CASSVQGGSGNTIYF. The CDR3 DNA reads as TGTGCCAGCAGCGTCCAGGGGGGTTCCGGAAACACCATATATTTT.

The gene calls are TRBV5-6 and TRBJ2-6, with D unclear. Trimming pared 1 base from V and 0 bases from J, leaving 11 bases between. Germline CDR1 and CDR2: SGHDT and YYEEEE. This CDR3 is built from 17 residues. The CDR3 sequence is CASSLTETASGANVLTF. The CDR3 nucleotides read TGTGCCAGCAGCTTGACAGAAACGGCCTCTGGGGCCAACGTCCTGACTTTC.

The chain joins TRBV9 to TRBJ1-2; the match to TRBD1 covers 7 bases. The CDR3 runs 15 residues. With V trimmed by 3 bases and J by 0 bases, 5 bases remained unmatched. CDR1 and CDR2 from the germline V gene are SGDLS and YYNGEE. CDR3 in amino acids: CASSDGTVANYGYTF. In DNA, the CDR3 is TGTGCCAGCAGCGACGGGACAGTAGCTAACTATGGCTACACCTTC.

This chain joins TRBV9 and TRBJ2-2; D is ambiguous. V lost 3 bases, J lost 2 bases, and 11 bases lay in between. CDR1 and CDR2 (germline): SGDLS, YYNGEE. This CDR3 comprises 15 residues. The CDR3, as DNA: TGTGCCAGCAGCGCGAGCCCCATCAACACCGGGGAGCTGTTTTTT. Its translation is CASSASPINTGELFF. The variable domain in full, completed from reference TRBV9 and TRBJ2-2, reads DSGVTQTPKHLITATGQRVTLRCSPRSGDLSVYWYQQSLDQGLQFLIQYYNGEERAKGNILERFSAQQFPDLHSELNLSSLELGDSALYFCASSASPINTGELFFGEGSRLTVL.

About this clone itself: A junction boundary mismatches the germline segment, possibly from a read error. The chain recombines TRBV9 with TRBJ2-7; D is possibly TRBD2 (5 bases). Germline-derived CDR1 and CDR2 are SGDLS and YYNGEE. This CDR3 region has 14 residues. CDR3: CASGPWIGGYEQYF. CDR3 sequence (DNA): TGCGCCAGCGGCCCCTGGATCGGTGGCTACGAGCAGTACTTC. Full variable domain (missing parts from reference TRBV9 and TRBJ2-7): DSGVTQTPKHLITATGQRVTLRCSPRSGDLSVYWYQQSLDQGLQFLIQYYNGEERAKGNILERFSAQQFPDLHSELNLSSLELGDSALYFCASGPWIGGYEQYFGPGTRLTVT.

The rearrangement links TRBV6-4 to TRBJ1-2; D remains ambiguous. The germline V and J ends were trimmed by 0 bases and 5 bases, with 7 bases remaining between them. Germline CDR1 reads MRHNA; CDR2 reads SNTAGT. The length of the CDR3 is 13 residues. CDR3 residues: CASSDSGLYGYTF. DNA for the CDR3: TGTGCCAGCAGTGACTCAGGTCTATATGGCTACACCTTC.

The genes are TRBV9 and TRBJ1-2; D gene unclear. The length of the CDR3 is 14 residues. Germline CDR1 reads SGDLS; CDR2 reads YYNGEE. V was trimmed by 4 bases and J by 4 bases, leaving 14 bases between them. In DNA, the CDR3 is TGTGCCAGCAGCCCTAGCCCGGCGGGCTATGGCTACACCTTC. The encoded protein is CASSPSPAGYGYTF.

The V gene is TRBV11-2, the J gene TRBJ1-5; possibly TRBD1 for D (6 bases). Germline V lookup: CDR1 SGHAT, CDR2 FQNNGV. Trimming stripped 5 bases from V and 5 bases from J, with 10 bases between. This CDR3 contains 13 residues. The chain's CDR3 is CASSRGVDQPQHF. In DNA form, the CDR3 reads TGTGCCAGCAGCAGGGGGGTAGATCAGCCCCAGCATTTT. The variable domain in full, with the rest retrieved from reference TRBV11-2 and TRBJ1-5, is EAGVAQSPRYKIIEKRQSVAFWCNPISGHATLYWYQQILGQGPKLLIQFQNNGVVDDSQLPKDRFSAERLKGVDSTLKIQPAKLEDSAVYLCASSRGVDQPQHFGDGTRLSIL.

The chain is built from TRBV29-1 and TRBJ2-1; D unresolved. CDR1 and CDR2 (germline): SQVTM, ANQGSEA. Trimming took 5 bases from V and 9 from J, leaving 17 bases between them. The CDR3 sequence is 13 residues long. CDR3 amino acids: CSVSSSGLSEQFF. The CDR3 DNA is TGCAGCGTTTCTTCTAGTGGGTTAAGTGAGCAGTTCTTC.

The chain is built from TRBV7-2 and TRBJ2-7, with 8 bases lining up with TRBD1. Trimming took 1 base from V and 5 from J; bases not matched to a gene: 4. The CDR3 loop spans 14 amino acids. CDR1 is SGHTA, CDR2 FQGNSA, per germline. CDR3 DNA sequence: TGTGCCAGCAGCTTAGTAGACAGGGGCGACGAGCAGTACTTC. Translating it yields CASSLVDRGDEQYF.